The present entry profiles one T cell receptor beta chain with its context. The sample is drawn from a study of cytomegalovirus exposure and HLA in healthy donors. PCR used 60 Vbeta primers and 13 Jbeta primers. Using immunoSEQ multiplex PCR, the repertoire was profiled, and TCRdb retains in-frame clones only, with some absent. Its table records around 130,000 clones. The germline V and J ends were trimmed by 5 bases and 6 bases, with 11 bases remaining between them. CDR1 and CDR2 from the germline V gene are MNHEY and SMNVEV (reference sequence). This CDR3 has 12 residues. Sequenced input: PBMCs. The TCR sequence derives from a woman aged 60-75 years in good health and CMV-seronegative. This chain connects TRBV27 to TRBJ2-7, with D perhaps TRBD2 (5 bases). The CDR3 DNA follows: TGTGCCAGCAGTCCACTAGGTGGCGAGCAGTACTTC. It encodes CASSPLGGEQYF.